The 5 T cell receptor beta chains below come from one sample, sequenced in a study of T cells expressing NK-cell markers. TCRdb derives one entry per CDR3 protein from the 5' RACE reads, leaving out DNA. The sample's table shows some 460,000 distinct CDR3 sequences. The sequenced sample consisted of blood T cells: a sorted CD56 or NKG2C T cell subset, CD4+ or CD8+ T cells, or bulk PBMC T cells (not recorded which). Every receptor here comes from a woman aged 45-59 years in good health.

This sequence joins TRBV15 and TRBJ2-2; lacking DNA, the TRBD2 call made by TCRdb goes unchecked. There are 18 residues in the CDR3. The germline V gene encodes CDR1 LNHNV and CDR2 YYDKDF (reference sequence). CDR3 sequence reads: CATSRGGLAGAGTGELFF.

The rearrangement links TRBV3-1 to TRBJ1-6; TCRdb gives TRBD1 as the D gene, but with no DNA this cannot be confirmed. Germline V gene data show CDR1 as LGHDT and CDR2 as YNNKEL (reference sequence). The CDR3 is 17 amino acids. CDR3 sequence reads: CASSQGGQGVGNSPLHF.

The J gene is TRBJ2-5, the V gene TRBV7-9; TCRdb's assignment of TRBD1 cannot be checked, as there is no DNA. Per germline, CDR1 SEHNR and CDR2 FQNEAQ (reference sequence). There are 14 residues in the CDR3. The CDR3 region is CASSRETSGETQYF. The full variable domain, its missing parts supplied by reference TRBV7-9 and TRBJ2-5, is DTGVSQNPRHKITKRGQNVTFRCDPISEHNRLYWYRQTLGQGPEFLTYFQNEAQLEKSRLLSDRFSAERPKGSFSTLEIQRTEQGDSAMYLCASSRETSGETQYFGPGTRLLVL.

The chain joins TRBV4-1 to TRBJ1-1. Germline CDR1 MGHRA, CDR2 YSYEKL. CDR3 length equals 15 residues. The CDR3 sequence: CASSQGVRARTEAFF.

The chain recombines TRBV10-1 with TRBJ2-3. Germline V gene sequence: CDR1 WNHNN, CDR2 SYGVQD (reference sequence). CDR3 length: 15 amino acids. The CDR3 is CASSVKGLARDTQYF.